This paragraph covers one T cell receptor (beta chain) sequence. Its antigen remains unknown. The use of a sample-barcoded 5' primer and a J-beta primer mix characterized a second PCR of about 6 to 11 cycles. TCRdb used MiXCR to reprocess the 5' RACE reads, holding one entry per CDR3 protein. The table lists fewer than 2,000,000 distinct CDR3 sequences, roughly a third of them singletons. The authors extracted at least 5.5 micrograms of total RNA per sample. The data were taken from a study of blood T cells in healthy people across ages. Study-wide results and caveats: Diversity was estimated from one million T cells, and these estimates were considered underestimates.

The CDR3 length is 16 residues. Between the trimmed V and J ends, which lost 4 bases and 1 base, there was a span of 16 bases. From germline, CDR1 is KGHSH and CDR2 LQKENI. Sequenced material: blood. The V and J genes are TRBV18 and TRBJ1-2, with a possible D match to TRBD1 (6 bases). The source is a woman younger than 45 in good health. The CDR3 loop reads CASSQTGQSRNYGYTF. The CDR3 DNA sequence: TGTGCCAGCTCACAGACAGGACAAAGTCGTAACTATGGCTACACCTTC.